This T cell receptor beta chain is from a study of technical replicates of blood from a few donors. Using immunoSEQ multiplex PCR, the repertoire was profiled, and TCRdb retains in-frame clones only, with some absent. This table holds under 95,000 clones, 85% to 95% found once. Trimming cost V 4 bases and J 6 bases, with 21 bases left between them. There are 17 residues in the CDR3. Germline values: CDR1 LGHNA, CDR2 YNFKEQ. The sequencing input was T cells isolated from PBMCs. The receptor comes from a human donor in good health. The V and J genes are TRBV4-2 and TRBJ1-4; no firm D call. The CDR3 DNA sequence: TGTGCCAGCAGCCCAAGGCGCGATGGAGGCGGAGATGAAAAACTGTTTTTT. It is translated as CASSPRRDGGGDEKLFF.